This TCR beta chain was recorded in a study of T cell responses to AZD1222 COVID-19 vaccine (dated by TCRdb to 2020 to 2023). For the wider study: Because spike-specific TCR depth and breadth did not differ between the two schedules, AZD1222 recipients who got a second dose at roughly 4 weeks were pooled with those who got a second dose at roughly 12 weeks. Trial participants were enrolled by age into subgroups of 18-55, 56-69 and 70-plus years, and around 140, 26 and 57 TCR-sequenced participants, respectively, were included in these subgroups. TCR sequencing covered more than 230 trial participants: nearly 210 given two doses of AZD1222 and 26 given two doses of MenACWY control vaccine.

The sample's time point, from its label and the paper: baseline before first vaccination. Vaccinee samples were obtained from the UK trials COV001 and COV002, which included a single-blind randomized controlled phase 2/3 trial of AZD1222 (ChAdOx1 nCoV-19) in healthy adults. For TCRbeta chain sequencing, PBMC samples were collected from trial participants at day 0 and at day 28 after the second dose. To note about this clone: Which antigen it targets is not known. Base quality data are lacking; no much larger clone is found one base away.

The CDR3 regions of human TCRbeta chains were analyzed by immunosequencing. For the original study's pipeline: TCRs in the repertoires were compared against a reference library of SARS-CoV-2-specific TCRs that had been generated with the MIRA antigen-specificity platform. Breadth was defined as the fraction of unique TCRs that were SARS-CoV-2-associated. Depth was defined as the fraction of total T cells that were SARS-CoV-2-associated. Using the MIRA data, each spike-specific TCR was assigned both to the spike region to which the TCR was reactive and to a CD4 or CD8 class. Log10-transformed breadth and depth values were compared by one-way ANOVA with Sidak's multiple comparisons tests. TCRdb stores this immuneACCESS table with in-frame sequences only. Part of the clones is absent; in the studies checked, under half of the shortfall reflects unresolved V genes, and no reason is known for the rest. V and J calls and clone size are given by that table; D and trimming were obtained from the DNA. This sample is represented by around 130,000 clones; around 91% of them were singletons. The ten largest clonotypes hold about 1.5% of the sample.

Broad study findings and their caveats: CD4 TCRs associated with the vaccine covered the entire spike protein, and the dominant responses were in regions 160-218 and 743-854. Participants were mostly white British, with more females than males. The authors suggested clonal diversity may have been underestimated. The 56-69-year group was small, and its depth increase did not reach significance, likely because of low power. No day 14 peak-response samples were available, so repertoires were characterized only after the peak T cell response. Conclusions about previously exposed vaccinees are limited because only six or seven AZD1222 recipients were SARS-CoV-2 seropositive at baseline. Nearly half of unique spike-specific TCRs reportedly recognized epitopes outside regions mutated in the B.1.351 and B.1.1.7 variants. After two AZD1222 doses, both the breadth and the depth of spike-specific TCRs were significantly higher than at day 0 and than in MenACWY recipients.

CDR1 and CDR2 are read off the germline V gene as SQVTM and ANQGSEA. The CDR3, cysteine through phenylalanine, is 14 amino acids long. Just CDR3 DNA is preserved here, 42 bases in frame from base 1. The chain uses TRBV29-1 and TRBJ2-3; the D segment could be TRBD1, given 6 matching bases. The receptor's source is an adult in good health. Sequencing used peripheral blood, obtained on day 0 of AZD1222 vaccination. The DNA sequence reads TGCACCGCCAAGGCAGGGGAAATAACAGATACGCAGTATTTT. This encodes CTAKAGEITDTQYF.